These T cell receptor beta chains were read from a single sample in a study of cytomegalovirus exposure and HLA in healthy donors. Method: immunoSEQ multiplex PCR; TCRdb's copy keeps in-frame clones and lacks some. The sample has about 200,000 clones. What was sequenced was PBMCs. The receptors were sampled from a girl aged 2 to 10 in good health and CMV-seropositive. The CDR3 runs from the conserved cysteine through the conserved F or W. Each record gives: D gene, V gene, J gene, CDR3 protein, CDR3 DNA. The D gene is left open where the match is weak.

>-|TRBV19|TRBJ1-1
CASSIDPWGRVNTEAFF
TGTGCCAGTAGTATAGATCCTTGGGGGAGGGTGAACACTGAAGCTTTCTTT
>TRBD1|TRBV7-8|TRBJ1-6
CASSSQGAYNSPLHF
TGTGCCAGCAGCTCACAGGGGGCATATAATTCACCCCTCCACTTT
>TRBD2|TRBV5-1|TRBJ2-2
CASSRLAGDTGELFF
TGCGCCAGCAGCCGACTAGCGGGAGACACCGGGGAGCTGTTTTTT
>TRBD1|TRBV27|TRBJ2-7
CASSLSIRDRSYEQYF
TGTGCCAGCAGTTTATCGATCCGGGACAGATCCTACGAGCAGTACTTC
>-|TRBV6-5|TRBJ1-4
CASSYVGGHEKLFF
TGTGCCAGCAGTTACGTGGGGGGGCATGAAAAACTGTTTTTT
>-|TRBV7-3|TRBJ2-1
CASSLQSSSYNEQFF
TGTGCCAGCAGCTTACAGTCAAGCTCCTACAATGAGCAGTTCTTC
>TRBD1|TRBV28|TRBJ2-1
CASTKAGTGAYNEQFF
TGTGCCAGCACCAAGGCCGGGACAGGGGCCTACAATGAGCAGTTCTTC
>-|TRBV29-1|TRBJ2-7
CSVDGGYEQYF
TGCAGCGTTGACGGCGGGTACGAGCAGTACTTC
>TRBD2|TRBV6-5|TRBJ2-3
CASSSTSGSADTQYF
TGTGCCAGCAGTTCCACTAGCGGGAGCGCAGATACGCAGTATTTT
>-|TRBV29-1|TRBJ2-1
CSVELRYNEQFF
TGCAGCGTTGAACTTCGGTACAATGAGCAGTTCTTC
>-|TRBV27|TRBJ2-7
CASSTSTSYEQYF
-
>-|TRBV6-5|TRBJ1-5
CASSTQGYNQPQHF
TGTGCCAGCAGTACACAGGGATACAATCAGCCCCAGCATTTT
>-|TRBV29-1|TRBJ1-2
CSVDGSGRYTF
TGCAGCGTTGACGGGTCCGGTCGCTACACCTTC
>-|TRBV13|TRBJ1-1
CASSLDQSGRENTEAFF
TGTGCCAGCAGCTTAGACCAGTCCGGGCGGGAGAACACTGAAGCTTTCTTT
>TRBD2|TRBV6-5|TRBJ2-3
CASNSLTSGSDTQYF
TGTGCCAGCAACTCCTTAACTAGCGGGAGTGATACGCAGTATTTT
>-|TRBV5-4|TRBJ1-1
CASSSQQGAYTEAFF
TGTGCCAGCAGCTCCCAACAGGGAGCGTACACTGAAGCTTTCTTT
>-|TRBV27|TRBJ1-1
CASSLLSRSSEAFF
TGTGCCAGCAGTTTATTGTCCAGGTCCTCTGAAGCTTTCTTT
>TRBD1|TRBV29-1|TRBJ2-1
CSVPGQGLLGEQFF
TGCAGCGTTCCAGGACAGGGGCTTTTGGGTGAGCAGTTCTTC
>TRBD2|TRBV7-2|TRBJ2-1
CASSLVSLAGGHSYNEQFF
TGTGCCAGCAGCTTAGTAAGCCTAGCGGGAGGCCACTCCTACAATGAGCAGTTCTTC
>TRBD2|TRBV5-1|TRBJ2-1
CASRAGGAYNEQFF
TGCGCCAGCAGAGCGGGGGGGGCGTACAATGAGCAGTTCTTC
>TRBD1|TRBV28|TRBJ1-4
CASSWVDRAGGELFF
TGTGCCAGCAGTTGGGTAGACAGGGCAGGGGGAGAACTGTTTTTT
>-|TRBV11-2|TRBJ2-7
CASSFLPSTYEQYF
TGTGCCAGCAGCTTTCTCCCGAGTACTTACGAGCAGTACTTC
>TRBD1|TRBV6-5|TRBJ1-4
CASSYSDRAEEKLFF
TGTGCCAGCAGTTACTCGGACAGGGCGGAGGAAAAACTGTTTTTT
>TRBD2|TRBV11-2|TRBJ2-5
CASSFLGGRETQYF
TGTGCCAGCAGCTTCCTGGGGGGGAGGGAGACCCAGTACTTC
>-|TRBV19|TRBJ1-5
CASSERRDRQPQHF
TGTGCCAGTAGTGAGCGCAGGGATAGACAGCCCCAGCATTTT